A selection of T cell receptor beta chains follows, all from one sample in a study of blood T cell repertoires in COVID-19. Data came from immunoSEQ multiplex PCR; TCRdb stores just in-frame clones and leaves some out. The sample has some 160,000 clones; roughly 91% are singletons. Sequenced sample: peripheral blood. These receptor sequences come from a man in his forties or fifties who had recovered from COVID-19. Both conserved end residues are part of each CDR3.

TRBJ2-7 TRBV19 CASSHRDSSYEQYF
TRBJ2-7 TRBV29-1 CSVGGGTGTTYEQYF
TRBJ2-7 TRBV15 CATSRDYGTPKGEQYF
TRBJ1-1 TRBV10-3 CAISALQSRTEAFF
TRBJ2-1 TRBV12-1 CASSFGRLAVTSGYNEQFF
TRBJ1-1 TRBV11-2 CASSPPQPGAFF
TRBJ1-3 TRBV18 CASSPAGEGNTIYF
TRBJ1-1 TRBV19 CASSIVSQNTEAFF
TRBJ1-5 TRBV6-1 CASSGQTGGRGNQPQHF
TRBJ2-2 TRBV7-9 CASSLGRGATGELFF
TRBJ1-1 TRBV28 CASLNGGTGDTEAFF
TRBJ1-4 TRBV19 CASSIKTPATNEKLFF
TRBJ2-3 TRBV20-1 CSASISGAGDTQYF
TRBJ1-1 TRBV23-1 CASSQGTGFLNTEAFF
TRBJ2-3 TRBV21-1 CASSKEFEDTQYF
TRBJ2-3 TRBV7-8 CASSLGTGRTDTQYF
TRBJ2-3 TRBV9 CASSDRTSGSIRTDTQYF
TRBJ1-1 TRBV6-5 CASSWTGLNTEAFF
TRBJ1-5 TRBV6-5 CASSPRGNQPQHF
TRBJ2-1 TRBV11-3 CASSLETGGPYEQFF
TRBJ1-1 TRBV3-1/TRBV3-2 CASSQGLEAFF
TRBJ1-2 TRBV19 CASSRDRGNGYTF
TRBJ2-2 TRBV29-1 CSVGTGAGELFF
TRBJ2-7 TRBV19 CASSKRRGGSYEQYF
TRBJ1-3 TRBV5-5 CASSRHRVGSGNTIYF
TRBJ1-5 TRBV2 CASSPDRSNQPQHF